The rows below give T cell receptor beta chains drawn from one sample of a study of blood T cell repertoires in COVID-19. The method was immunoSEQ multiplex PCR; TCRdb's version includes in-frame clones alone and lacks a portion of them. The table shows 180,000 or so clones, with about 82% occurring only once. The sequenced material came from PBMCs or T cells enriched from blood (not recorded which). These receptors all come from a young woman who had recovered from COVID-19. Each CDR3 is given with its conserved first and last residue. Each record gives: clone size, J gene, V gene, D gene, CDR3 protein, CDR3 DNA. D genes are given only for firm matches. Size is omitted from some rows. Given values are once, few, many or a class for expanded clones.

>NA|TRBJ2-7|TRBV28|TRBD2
CASIAGKSYEQYF
TGTGCCAGCATAGCGGGGAAGAGCTACGAGCAGTACTTC
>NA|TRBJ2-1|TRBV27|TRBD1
CASSLGGTGVNEQFF
TGTGCCAGCAGCCTAGGGGGGACAGGGGTGAATGAGCAGTTCTTC
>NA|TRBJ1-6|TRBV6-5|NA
CASSINTGPNSPLHF
TGTGCCAGCAGTATAAACACAGGGCCAAATTCACCCCTCCACTTT
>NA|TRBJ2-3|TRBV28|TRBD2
CASSFRLAGPLDTQYF
TGTGCCAGCAGTTTCCGACTAGCGGGACCCCTAGATACGCAGTATTTT
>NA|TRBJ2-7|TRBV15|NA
CATSRDRQEQQYF
TGTGCCACCAGCAGAGATAGACAGGAACAGCAGTACTTC
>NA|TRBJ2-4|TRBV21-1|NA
CASSQRWERQSVAKNIQYF
TGTGCCAGCAGCCAACGATGGGAAAGACAGAGTGTAGCCAAAAACATTCAGTACTTC
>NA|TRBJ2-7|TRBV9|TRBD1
CASSGSWDRGTHEQYF
TGTGCCAGCAGCGGATCATGGGACAGGGGTACCCACGAGCAGTACTTC
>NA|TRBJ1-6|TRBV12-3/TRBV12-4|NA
CASSPTGTPLHF
TGTGCCAGCAGCCCTACGGGAACCCCCCTCCACTTT
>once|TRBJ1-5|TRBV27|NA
CASSLSGRGFNQPQHF
TGTGCCAGCAGTTTATCTGGTCGCGGCTTCAATCAGCCCCAGCATTTT
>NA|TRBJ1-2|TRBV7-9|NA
CASSLGGQGYTF
TGTGCCAGCAGCTTAGGGGGCCAGGGCTACACCTTC
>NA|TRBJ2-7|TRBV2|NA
CASSSLSYEQYF
TGTGCCAGCAGTAGCCTCTCCTACGAGCAGTACTTC
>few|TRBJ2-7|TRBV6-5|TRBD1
CASRKGQNYEQYF
TGTGCCAGCAGAAAGGGACAGAACTACGAGCAGTACTTC
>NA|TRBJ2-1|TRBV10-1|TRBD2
CASSVWAAGVDEQFF
TGCGCCAGCAGTGTTTGGGCCGCGGGAGTGGATGAGCAGTTCTTC
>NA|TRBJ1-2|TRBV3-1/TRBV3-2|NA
CASGSETKYGYTF
TGTGCCAGCGGGTCGGAGACTAAATATGGCTACACCTTC
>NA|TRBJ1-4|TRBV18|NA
CASSPPGGVREKLFF
TGTGCCAGCTCACCACCGGGGGGGGTTCGCGAAAAACTGTTTTTT
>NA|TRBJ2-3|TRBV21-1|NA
CASISVTDTQYF
TGTGCCAGCATATCGGTCACAGATACGCAGTATTTT
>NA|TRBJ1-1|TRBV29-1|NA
CSVVISEAFF
TGCAGCGTTGTTATTTCTGAAGCTTTCTTT
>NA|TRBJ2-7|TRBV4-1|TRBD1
CASSQVQGGYEQYF
TGCGCCAGCAGCCAAGTACAGGGGGGCTACGAGCAGTACTTC
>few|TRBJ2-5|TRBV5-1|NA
CASSLSERQETQYF
TGCGCCAGCAGCTTGTCTGAGCGACAAGAGACCCAGTACTTC
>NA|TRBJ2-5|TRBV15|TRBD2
CATSSRREGLLYQETQYF
TGTGCCACCAGCAGCCGACGGGAGGGCCTCTTGTACCAAGAGACCCAGTACTTC
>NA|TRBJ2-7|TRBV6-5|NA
CASSLGGPSYEQYF
TGTGCCAGCAGTTTGGGGGGTCCCTCCTACGAGCAGTACTTC